This T cell receptor (beta chain) was recovered during a study of long-term antiretroviral therapy in people with HIV. Background on the study: The 2015 recommendation for immediate ART came about a decade after the earliest samples.

Survey-level immunoSEQ v3.0 assays were run. Sequencing aimed at roughly 40,000-50,000 T-cell genomes per sample. The repertoire was sequenced with immunoSEQ multiplex PCR; TCRdb's copy has only in-frame clones and lacks some. This table has around 30,000 clones, 78% appearing once. With regard to this clone: Antigen specificity is unknown.

Study-level findings and limits: Post-ART diversity increased but stayed below transplant donor controls.

This CDR3 spans 16 amino acids. V lost 4 bases and J lost 2, with 12 bases in between. From germline, CDR1 is LNHNV and CDR2 YYDKDF (reference sequence). The rearrangement links TRBV15 to TRBJ2-6; D gene unclear. This specimen was unsorted PBMCs, taken 1.5 years before starting antiretroviral therapy. The sequence was collected from a man aged 18 to 30 with HIV. The CDR3: CATSTPSRAGANVLTF. CDR3 DNA sequence: TGTGCCACCAGCACCCCCTCAAGGGCTGGGGCCAACGTCCTGACTTTC.